This paragraph reports one T cell receptor (beta chain). Germline V gene lookup returns CDR1 SGHVS and CDR2 FQNEAQ. The CDR3 consists of 14 residues. The ends were cut back, 6 bases at V and 2 bases at J, with 13 bases in the middle. The data derive from a study of T cell repertoires in cytomegalovirus infection. Study details: Through public TCR beta signatures, both CMV infection and matching HLA type were indicated.

From the reads, TCRdb called clonotypes with MiXCR, one entry per CDR3 protein. This sample yields under 200,000 distinct CDR3 sequences, of which 25% to 30% are seen a single time; 30% to 35% belongs to the top ten. The clonotype was recovered from a human donor in good health (CMV status not recorded). Some clones in this sample may be carry-over from other donors' samples. The J gene is TRBJ1-2, the V gene TRBV7-8, with D maybe TRBD1 (6 bases). Sequencing used PBMCs. This chain's CDR3 is CASRNPRGNYGYTF. The CDR3 DNA sequence: TGTGCCAGCAGGAACCCCAGGGGAAACTATGGCTACACCTTC.